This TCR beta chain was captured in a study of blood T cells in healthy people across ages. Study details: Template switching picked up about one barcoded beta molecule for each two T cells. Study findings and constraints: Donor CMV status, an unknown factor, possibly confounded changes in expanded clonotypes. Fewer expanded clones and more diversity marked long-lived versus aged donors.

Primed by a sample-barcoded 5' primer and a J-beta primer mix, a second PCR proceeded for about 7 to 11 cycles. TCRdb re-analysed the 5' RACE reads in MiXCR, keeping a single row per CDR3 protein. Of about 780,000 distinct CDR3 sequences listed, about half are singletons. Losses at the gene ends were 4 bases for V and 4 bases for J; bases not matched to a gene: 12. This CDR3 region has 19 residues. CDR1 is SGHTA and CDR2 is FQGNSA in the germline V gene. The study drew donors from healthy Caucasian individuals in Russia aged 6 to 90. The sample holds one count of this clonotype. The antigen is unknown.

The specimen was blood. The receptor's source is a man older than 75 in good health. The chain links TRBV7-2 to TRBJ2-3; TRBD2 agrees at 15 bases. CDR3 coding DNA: TGTGCCAGCAGCTCACAGCCCAGGACTAGCGGGGGGGCAGCAGATACGCAGTATTTT. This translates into CASSSQPRTSGGAADTQYF.